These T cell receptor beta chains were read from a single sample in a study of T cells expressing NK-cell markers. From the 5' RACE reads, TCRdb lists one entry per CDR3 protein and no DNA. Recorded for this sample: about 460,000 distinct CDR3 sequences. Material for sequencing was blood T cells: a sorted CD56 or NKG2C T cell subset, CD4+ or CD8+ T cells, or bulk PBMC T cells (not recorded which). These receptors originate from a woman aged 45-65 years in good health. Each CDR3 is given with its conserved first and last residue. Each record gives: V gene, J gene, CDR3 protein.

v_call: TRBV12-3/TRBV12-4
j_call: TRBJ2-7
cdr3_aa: CASSTIGQGRFREQYF

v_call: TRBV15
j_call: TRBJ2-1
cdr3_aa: CATSRQAGPYNEQFF

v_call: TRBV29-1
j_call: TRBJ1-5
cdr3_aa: CSVADGLLGNQPQHF

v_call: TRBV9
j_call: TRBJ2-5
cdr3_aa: CASSRLSGVSAQYF

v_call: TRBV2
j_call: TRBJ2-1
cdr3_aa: CASGRGGVEFF

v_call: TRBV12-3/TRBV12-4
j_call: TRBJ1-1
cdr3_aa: CAITLQGRVTEAFF

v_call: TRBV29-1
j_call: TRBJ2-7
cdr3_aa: CSVEGLSYEQYF

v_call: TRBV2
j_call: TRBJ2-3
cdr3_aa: CASNLGAQSDTQYF

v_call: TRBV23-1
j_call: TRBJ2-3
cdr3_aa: CASVPGPHTDTQYF

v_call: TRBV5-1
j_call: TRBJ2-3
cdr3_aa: CASSLDNRGTDTQYF

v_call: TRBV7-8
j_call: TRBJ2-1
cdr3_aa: CASSLSLAGDENEQFF

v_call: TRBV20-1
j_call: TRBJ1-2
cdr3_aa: CSARELGTTGSGYGYTF

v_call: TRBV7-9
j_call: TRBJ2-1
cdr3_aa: CASSLAALTYNEQFF

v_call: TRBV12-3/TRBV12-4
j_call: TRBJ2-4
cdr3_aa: CASSFQGRRDNIQYF